One sample yielded the 27 T cell receptor beta chains listed below, sequenced in a study of blood T cells in healthy people across ages. Primed by a sample-barcoded 5' primer and a J-beta primer mix, a second PCR proceeded for roughly 6 to 12 cycles. Using its own MiXCR run on the 5' RACE reads, TCRdb lists one record per CDR3 protein. Of about 1.1 million distinct CDR3 sequences in the sample, around two fifths were seen once. Sequencing used blood. The receptors were gathered from a man younger than 35 in good health.

J is TRBJ1-4 and V is TRBV2, with TRBD1 as a possible D gene (6 bases). V dropped 10 bases and J dropped 3 bases, with 15 bases sitting between them. This CDR3 is 14 amino acids long. Germline-derived CDR1 and CDR2 are SNHLY and FYNNEI. This CDR3 is CAILSTGANEKLFF. CDR3 bases: TGTGCCATACTTTCGACAGGTGCTAATGAAAAACTGTTTTTT.

Details on this clonotype: One end of the junction fails to match germline, which may point to a read error. V and J are TRBV27 and TRBJ2-1, with TRBD2 matching 9 bases. The CDR3 loop spans 16 amino acids. The germline V gene encodes CDR1 MNHEY and CDR2 SMNVEV (reference sequence). The CDR3 reads CASSFRAGGTYKEQFF. CDR3 DNA: TGTGCCAGCAGTTTTCGAGCGGGGGGAACTTACAAGGAGCAGTTCTTC.

This clonotype was counted only a few times. The chain combines TRBV6-2 or TRBV6-3 with TRBJ2-5; 8 nucleotides line up with TRBD2. Looked up from germline, CDR1 is MNHEY and CDR2 is SVGEGT. V lost 1 base, J lost 1 base, and 2 bases stayed unmatched. The CDR3 is 15 residues long. Written as DNA, the CDR3 is TGTGCCAGCAGTTACTGGGGACTAGGCCAAGAGACCCAGTACTTC. Its protein is CASSYWGLGQETQYF.

In this sample, this clonotype turned up once. This rearrangement joins TRBV3-1 to TRBJ2-7, with D possibly TRBD2 on 6 matching bases. This CDR3 region has 15 residues. Per the germline V gene, CDR1 is LGHDT and CDR2 is YNNKEL (reference sequence). Trimming cost V 1 base and J 3 bases, with 13 bases left between them. Written as DNA, the CDR3 is TGTGCCAGCAGCCAAGGGCCGGGAGTCATCTACGAGCAGTACTTC. Translation: CASSQGPGVIYEQYF.

With respect to this clonotype: One end of the junction fails to match germline, which may point to a read error. The chain links TRBV7-2 to TRBJ2-7; D unclear. Germline values: CDR1 SGHTA, CDR2 FQGNSA. The CDR3 has 12 amino acids. The CDR3 DNA reads TGTGCCGGCAGCCTCGATTCCTACGAGCAGTACTTC. Protein: CAGSLDSYEQYF.

As for this clonotype: A much larger clone is a single base away; this may be a read error. V is TRBV20-1 and J is TRBJ2-1; D gene uncertain. The DNA end is more similar to TRBJ2-7, so the J call may be wrong. CDR1 is DFQATT and CDR2 is SNEGSKA in the germline V gene (reference sequence). The CDR3 is 11 residues long. The CDR3 DNA reads TGCAGTGCTAGACGAAACAATGAGCAGTACTTC. The encoded protein is CSARRNNEQYF.

The chain carries TRBV2 and TRBJ2-3, with D unclear. This CDR3 spans 13 amino acids. Germline CDR1 SNHLY, CDR2 FYNNEI. V lost 5 bases and J 2 bases, leaving 8 bases between the germline ends. The CDR3 coding sequence is TGTGCCAGCAGTAGCCCCCCCACAGATACGCAGTATTTT. Translating gives CASSSPPTDTQYF.

The table lists this clonotype with many counts. The rearrangement joins TRBV7-2 to TRBJ2-3, with D unclear. CDR3 length: 12 residues. CDR1 SGHTA and CDR2 FQGNSA come from the germline V gene. Trimming took 2 bases from V and 3 from J, leaving 3 bases between them. CDR3 DNA: TGTGCCAGCAGCTTACAAACAGATACGCAGTATTTT. Translated, it gives CASSLQTDTQYF.

This clonotype has a handful of counts. The chain links TRBV2 to TRBJ1-2, with D possibly being TRBD1 (6 bases). Germline CDR1 is SNHLY and CDR2 is FYNNEI. The V end was cut by 5 bases, the J end by 0 bases, with 10 bases between. The CDR3 loop spans 14 amino acids. The DNA of the CDR3 is TGTGCCAGCAGTTCAGGGGTTACTAACTATGGCTACACCTTC. Protein sequence: CASSSGVTNYGYTF.

This clonotype was seen just once. The chain has TRBV6-5 and TRBJ2-5, with a weak D call TRBD1 (5 bases). V gave up 2 bases and J gave up 5 bases, with 12 bases separating them. Germline assignment: CDR1 MNHEY and CDR2 SVGAGI. The CDR3 spans 14 residues. CDR3 loop: CASSYRQQLETQYF. Here the CDR3 DNA reads TGTGCCAGCAGTTACAGACAGCAGCTGGAGACCCAGTACTTC.

This clonotype was found a few times. V is TRBV3-1 and J is TRBJ2-7, with D perhaps given as TRBD1 or TRBD2 (5 bases each). V lost 1 base to trimming and J lost 9 bases, with 16 bases between them. The length of the CDR3 is 14 residues. CDR1 and CDR2 (germline): LGHDT, YNNKEL (reference sequence). This CDR3 is CASSQGTGTPVQYF. The CDR3, as DNA: TGTGCCAGCAGCCAAGGAACCGGGACCCCGGTGCAGTACTTC.

Comment on this clonotype: One end of the junction is discordant with germline, which a read error may explain. This sequence joins TRBV3-1 and TRBJ2-3, with D hard to call. Germline-derived CDR1 and CDR2 are LGHDT and YNNKEL (reference sequence). The CDR3 length is 17 residues. CDR3 region: CTSSRSSDRAQTDTQYF. Here the CDR3 DNA reads TGTACCAGCAGCCGGAGCTCAGACCGAGCCCAAACAGATACGCAGTATTTT.

This clonotype came up a few times. V gene TRBV6-1 combines with J gene TRBJ2-3; TRBD2 aligns across 11 bases. With V trimmed by 7 bases and J by 2 bases, 5 bases remained unmatched. The CDR3 sequence is 15 residues long. Germline CDR1 and CDR2: MNHNS and SASEGT. The CDR3 here is CASTPTSGDTDTQYF. The CDR3 bases are TGTGCCAGCACCCCGACTAGCGGGGACACAGATACGCAGTATTTT.

This clonotype was detected a few times. The V gene is TRBV20-1, the J gene TRBJ2-2; 8 positions agree with TRBD1. The CDR3 length is 14 residues. The V gene end was trimmed by 2 bases and the J gene end by 6 bases; junction bases not matched to a gene: 5. Germline-derived CDR1 and CDR2 are DFQATT and SNEGSKA (reference sequence). The CDR3 sequence is CSARTRGLSGELFF. DNA of the CDR3: TGCAGTGCTAGAACCAGGGGGCTTTCCGGGGAGCTGTTTTTT.

The rearrangement uses TRBV4-1 and TRBJ1-5; TRBD1 aligns across 7 bases. Germline CDR1 and CDR2: MGHRA and YSYEKL. The CDR3 is 13 residues long. J was trimmed by 7 bases and V by 4 bases; bases with no gene match: 4. The CDR3 reads CASSRQGQQPQHF. The CDR3 DNA reads as TGCGCCAGCAGCCGACAGGGTCAACAGCCCCAGCATTTT.

This clonotype appeared a few times. This rearrangement joins TRBV7-2 to TRBJ1-2; the match to TRBD1 covers 8 bases. The J segment lost 8 bases and the V segment lost 5 bases, leaving 13 bases of the junction unmatched. The CDR3 consists of 15 residues. The V gene's germline CDR1 is SGHTA and CDR2 FQGNSA. CDR3 nucleotides: TGTGCCAGCAGCCCTTCCGGGACAGGTACCGGGGGCTACACCTTC. Its translation: CASSPSGTGTGGYTF.

This clonotype turned up a few times. The gene calls are TRBV2 and TRBJ1-2; D is perhaps TRBD1 (6 bases). Trimming took off 0 bases at V and 4 bases at J, with 9 bases between the two ends. CDR1 is SNHLY and CDR2 is FYNNEI in the germline V gene. The CDR3 sequence is 14 residues long. The CDR3 sequence: CASSEAPRGYGYTF. The DNA of the CDR3 is TGTGCCAGCAGTGAAGCGCCCAGGGGCTATGGCTACACCTTC.

The rearrangement links TRBV27 to TRBJ2-2, with 8 bases matching TRBD1. The V gene's germline CDR1 is MNHEY and CDR2 SMNVEV (reference sequence). The CDR3 extends over 16 amino acids. Trimming removed 4 bases from V and 0 bases from J; junction bases left unmatched: 4. The DNA of the CDR3 is TGTGCCAGCAGTTACCAGACAGGGGCGAACACCGGGGAGCTGTTTTTT. It specifies CASSYQTGANTGELFF.

This chain links TRBV7-9 with TRBJ2-3; 11 positions agree with TRBD2. This CDR3 spans 19 amino acids. V lost 5 bases and J lost 0; bases outside the gene matches: 13. Germline-derived CDR1 and CDR2 are SEHNR and FQNEAQ (reference sequence). The CDR3 region is CASSPRLAGPFESTDTQYF. The CDR3 DNA reads as TGTGCCAGCAGCCCGCGACTAGCGGGGCCGTTTGAGAGCACAGATACGCAGTATTTT.

Turning to this clonotype: One end of the junction is discordant with germline, which a read error may explain. The V gene is TRBV7-6, the J gene TRBJ2-7, with 7 positions matching TRBD1. Germline V gene lookup returns CDR1 SGHVS and CDR2 FNYEAQ. This CDR3 comprises 14 residues. CDR3 protein: CASSLGGAYDEQYF. The CDR3 bases are TGTGCCAGCAGTTTAGGGGGCGCTTACGACGAGCAGTACTTC.

Comment on this clonotype: The junction does not match germline at one end; this may be a read error. CDR3 sequence (DNA): TGTGCCAGCAGTCACTCGGACTACGAGCAGTACTTC. This gives the protein CASSHSDYEQYF. The chain uses TRBV6-2 or TRBV6-3 and TRBJ2-5; D not certain. The DNA end is more similar to TRBJ2-7, so the J call may be wrong. The CDR3 is made up of 12 amino acids. Germline values: CDR1 MNHEY, CDR2 SVGEGT.

V is TRBV6-2 or TRBV6-3 and J is TRBJ1-2; D is perhaps TRBD1 (5 bases). Germline lookup yields CDR1 MNHEY and CDR2 SVGEGT. This CDR3 comprises 14 residues. V was clipped by 3 bases and J by 4 bases, with 12 bases between them. The CDR3: CASSYPGDGYGYTF. In DNA, the CDR3 is TGTGCCAGCAGTTATCCCGGGGACGGCTATGGCTACACCTTC.

The chain couples TRBV25-1 to TRBJ1-6; tentative D call: TRBD1 (5 bases). The CDR3 totals 15 residues. Trimming pared 2 bases from V and 7 bases from J, leaving 12 bases between. Germline V gene sequence: CDR1 MGHDK, CDR2 SYGVNS. This chain's CDR3 is CASSEPRAGNSPLHF. CDR3 nucleotides: TGTGCCAGCAGTGAACCGCGGGCAGGGAATTCACCCCTCCACTTT. Drawing the rest from reference TRBV25-1 and TRBJ1-6, the complete variable domain is EADIYQTPRYLVIGTGKKITLECSQTMGHDKMYWYQQDPGMELHLIHYSYGVNSTEKGDLSSESTVSRIRTEHFPLTLESARPSHTSQYLCASSEPRAGNSPLHFGNGTRLTVT.

In regard to this clonotype: One end of the junction varies from germline; a read error may be responsible. V is TRBV14 and J is TRBJ2-3; D gene uncertain. CDR3 length equals 17 residues. The germline gives CDR1 SGHDN, CDR2 FVKESK. CDR3 in amino acids: CVSSQDERTISTDTQYF. CDR3 nucleotide sequence: TGTGTCAGCAGCCAAGACGAACGGACGATTAGCACAGATACGCAGTATTTT.

V gene TRBV6-1 combines with J gene TRBJ1-5; D remains ambiguous. V lost 5 bases to trimming and J lost 0 bases, with 8 bases between them. The CDR3 has 14 amino acids. Germline values: CDR1 MNHNS, CDR2 SASEGT. CDR3 DNA: TGTGCCAGCAGTCCACAGAATAGCAATCAGCCCCAGCATTTT. Its protein product is CASSPQNSNQPQHF.

The rearrangement joins TRBV6-1 to TRBJ2-7; 7 bases match TRBD1. The CDR3 loop spans 15 amino acids. Per the germline V gene, CDR1 is MNHNS and CDR2 is SASEGT. Losses at the gene ends were 0 bases for V and 2 bases for J; bases not matched to a gene: 4. The CDR3, as DNA: TGTGCCAGCAGTGAAGCTTCGGGACAGCCCTACGAGCAGTACTTC. This translates into CASSEASGQPYEQYF.

This clonotype was recorded a few times. The chain employs TRBV15 and TRBJ2-7; D perhaps matches TRBD1 (5 bases). Germline values: CDR1 LNHNV, CDR2 YYDKDF (reference sequence). The CDR3 consists of 14 residues. V was clipped by 3 bases and J by 1 base, with 10 bases between them. This CDR3 reads CATSSGDSSYEQYF. The CDR3 DNA sequence: TGTGCCACCAGCAGCGGAGACAGTTCCTACGAGCAGTACTTC.